The sequence of this T cell receptor beta chain was determined in a study of T cell repertoires in cytomegalovirus infection. TCRdb independently ran MiXCR on the reads; one entry per CDR3 protein. This table holds about 570,000 distinct CDR3 sequences, approximately 40% found once. The table lists this clonotype with many counts. Its antigen is still unknown. Sequenced material: cultured PBMCs, taken from culture after CMV antigen stimulation. The source is a human donor in good health (CMV status not recorded). Some clones in this sample may be carry-over from other donors' samples.

The CDR3 is CATGLAGGSNTGELFF. The CDR3 DNA reads TGTGCCACCGGACTAGCGGGGGGATCGAACACCGGGGAGCTGTTTTTT. The rearrangement uses TRBV7-2 and TRBJ2-2, with 14 bases identical to TRBD2. The V segment lost 10 bases and the J segment 0 bases; nucleotides outside the gene matches: 4. This CDR3 has 16 residues. Germline CDR1 SGHTA, CDR2 FQGNSA.